These T cell receptor beta chains were read from a single sample in a study of blood T cell repertoires in COVID-19. TCRdb's table, derived via immunoSEQ multiplex PCR, lists solely in-frame clones and lacks some. The sample includes approximately 170,000 clones, around 85% of them seen just once. The sequencing input was peripheral blood. The receptor set was obtained from a man aged 55-75 years with active or convalescent COVID-19. Each CDR3 is given with its conserved first and last residue. The D gene is left open where the match is weak. Clone size is not always given. Where it is, it says once, few, many or a class for expanded clones.

cdr3_nt: TGTGCCATCAGTGAGTCGATAGGACAGAACACTAACTATGGCTACACCTTC
cdr3_aa: CAISESIGQNTNYGYTF
d_call: NA
j_call: TRBJ1-2
clone_size: once
v_call: TRBV10-3

cdr3_nt: TGTGCCAGCAGCAAAGGGGCGGGTCCACGGGTGCAAGAGACCCAGTACTTC
cdr3_aa: CASSKGAGPRVQETQYF
d_call: NA
j_call: TRBJ2-5
clone_size: NA
v_call: TRBV21-1

cdr3_nt: TGTGCCACCTCGGTGGGGGACAGCCTAATGAACACTGAAGCTTTCTTT
cdr3_aa: CATSVGDSLMNTEAFF
d_call: TRBD1
j_call: TRBJ1-1
clone_size: few
v_call: TRBV28

cdr3_nt: TGTGCCAGCAGCTTTAGCAATCAGCCCCAGCATTTT
cdr3_aa: CASSFSNQPQHF
d_call: NA
j_call: TRBJ1-5
clone_size: NA
v_call: TRBV6-5

cdr3_nt: TGTGCCAGCAGGAGTACAGGGTCATCCTACAATGAGCAGTTCTTC
cdr3_aa: CASRSTGSSYNEQFF
d_call: NA
j_call: TRBJ2-1
clone_size: once
v_call: TRBV5-4

cdr3_nt: TGCGCCAGCAGCTTGAGGCAGACTCCAGGAAACACCATATATTTT
cdr3_aa: CASSLRQTPGNTIYF
d_call: NA
j_call: TRBJ1-3
clone_size: NA
v_call: TRBV5-1

cdr3_nt: TGCGCCAGCAGTGAGGGAACAGGGGTCACTGAAGCTTTCTTT
cdr3_aa: CASSEGTGVTEAFF
d_call: TRBD1
j_call: TRBJ1-1
clone_size: NA
v_call: TRBV10-1

cdr3_nt: TGTGCCAGCAGCTTGGCGGGGCGGGGACAAGAGACCCAGTACTTC
cdr3_aa: CASSLAGRGQETQYF
d_call: NA
j_call: TRBJ2-5
clone_size: few
v_call: TRBV5-4

cdr3_nt: TGCAGTGCCGGGACAGGGAATGGCTACACCTTC
cdr3_aa: CSAGTGNGYTF
d_call: TRBD1
j_call: TRBJ1-2
clone_size: NA
v_call: TRBV20-1

cdr3_nt: TGTGCCAGCAGCCCTCGGACCCGGTTGGGGGGTAATGAGCAGTTCTTC
cdr3_aa: CASSPRTRLGGNEQFF
d_call: NA
j_call: TRBJ2-1
clone_size: NA
v_call: TRBV9

cdr3_nt: TGTGCCAGCAGCCGACGGAGATCGGGGGGGAACAGCTCCTACGAGCAGTACTTC
cdr3_aa: CASSRRRSGGNSSYEQYF
d_call: TRBD2
j_call: TRBJ2-7
clone_size: few
v_call: TRBV11-2

cdr3_nt: TGTGCCAGCTCACCATTCCTAGCGGATACGGCCGGGGAGCTGTTTTTT
cdr3_aa: CASSPFLADTAGELFF
d_call: TRBD2
j_call: TRBJ2-2
clone_size: once
v_call: TRBV18

cdr3_nt: TGCGCCAGCAGCTTGGACAGAACCAACTATGGCTACACCTTC
cdr3_aa: CASSLDRTNYGYTF
d_call: NA
j_call: TRBJ1-2
clone_size: once
v_call: TRBV5-1

cdr3_nt: TGTGCCAGTACCGATCCCGAGCCCTCTGGAAACACCATATATTTT
cdr3_aa: CASTDPEPSGNTIYF
d_call: NA
j_call: TRBJ1-3
clone_size: NA
v_call: TRBV19

cdr3_nt: TGTGCCAGCAGCTTGGTGCCAGGGGGAGTAAAGGGGACTAACTATGGCTACACCTTC
cdr3_aa: CASSLVPGGVKGTNYGYTF
d_call: TRBD1
j_call: TRBJ1-2
clone_size: NA
v_call: TRBV5-6

cdr3_nt: TGTGCCAGCAGTGCCTGGGGGGACAGCGGTGCCAATGAGCAGTTCTTC
cdr3_aa: CASSAWGDSGANEQFF
d_call: NA
j_call: TRBJ2-1
clone_size: NA
v_call: TRBV6-1

cdr3_nt: TGCGCCAGCAGCACAGGACAGGGCAGCGAGCAGTACTTC
cdr3_aa: CASSTGQGSEQYF
d_call: TRBD1
j_call: TRBJ2-7
clone_size: NA
v_call: TRBV5-1

cdr3_nt: TGTGCCAGCAACAAGGCCAACGTCCTGACTTTC
cdr3_aa: CASNKANVLTF
d_call: NA
j_call: TRBJ2-6
clone_size: NA
v_call: TRBV12-3/TRBV12-4

cdr3_nt: TGTGCCAGCTCACCATTTGCACTAGCGGAGGGGTACACCGGGGAGCTGTTTTTT
cdr3_aa: CASSPFALAEGYTGELFF
d_call: TRBD2
j_call: TRBJ2-2
clone_size: many
v_call: TRBV18

cdr3_nt: TGTGCCAGCAGCCAGGTATGGTACGAGCAGTACTTC
cdr3_aa: CASSQVWYEQYF
d_call: NA
j_call: TRBJ2-7
clone_size: NA
v_call: TRBV5-5

cdr3_nt: TGTGCCAGCAGCTCAACAGGGCCTACCTATGGCTACACCTTC
cdr3_aa: CASSSTGPTYGYTF
d_call: NA
j_call: TRBJ1-2
clone_size: few
v_call: TRBV5-5

cdr3_nt: TGCGCCAGCAGCTTGGGACAGGGATGGTATGGCTACACCTTC
cdr3_aa: CASSLGQGWYGYTF
d_call: TRBD1
j_call: TRBJ1-2
clone_size: NA
v_call: TRBV5-1

cdr3_nt: TGTGCCAGCAGTGGGCAGATGAACACTGAAGCTTTCTTT
cdr3_aa: CASSGQMNTEAFF
d_call: NA
j_call: TRBJ1-1
clone_size: NA
v_call: TRBV2

cdr3_nt: TGTGCCATCAGTGAGGGGCGTCCAGATACGCAGTATTTT
cdr3_aa: CAISEGRPDTQYF
d_call: NA
j_call: TRBJ2-3
clone_size: NA
v_call: TRBV10-3

cdr3_nt: TGTGCCAGCAGCTTAGGGGGTTGGGTGGCGGGAGAAGAGTTCTTC
cdr3_aa: CASSLGGWVAGEEFF
d_call: TRBD2
j_call: TRBJ2-1
clone_size: NA
v_call: TRBV7-9

cdr3_nt: TGTGCCAGCAGGGAGTCTAGGTTACTGAGCACAGATACGCAGTATTTT
cdr3_aa: CASRESRLLSTDTQYF
d_call: NA
j_call: TRBJ2-3
clone_size: NA
v_call: TRBV2

cdr3_nt: TGCGCCAGCAGCCAAGACGGTGGTCTCCTTTACTTC
cdr3_aa: CASSQDGGLLYF
d_call: NA
j_call: TRBJ2-7
clone_size: NA
v_call: TRBV4-1

cdr3_nt: TGCGCCAGCAGCTCTAGCGGGAGGGAAACCGGGGAGCTGTTTTTT
cdr3_aa: CASSSSGRETGELFF
d_call: TRBD2
j_call: TRBJ2-2
clone_size: NA
v_call: TRBV5-1

cdr3_nt: TGCGCGACGCGCGTTACTAGCTCCTACGAGCAGTACTTC
cdr3_aa: CATRVTSSYEQYF
d_call: NA
j_call: TRBJ2-7
clone_size: NA
v_call: TRBV10-2

cdr3_nt: TGTGCCAGCAGGGACAGGGCTTTTCCCTATGGCTACACCTTC
cdr3_aa: CASRDRAFPYGYTF
d_call: TRBD1
j_call: TRBJ1-2
clone_size: NA
v_call: TRBV9

cdr3_nt: TGTGCCTCCACGGCTAGGGCAGGGTGGGGAGAGACCCAGTACTTC
cdr3_aa: CASTARAGWGETQYF
d_call: NA
j_call: TRBJ2-5
clone_size: NA
v_call: TRBV27

cdr3_nt: TGCGCCAGCAGCTCGAAACCGTTAGCGGGGTCTAGCACAGATACGCAGTATTTT
cdr3_aa: CASSSKPLAGSSTDTQYF
d_call: TRBD2
j_call: TRBJ2-3
clone_size: NA
v_call: TRBV5-1

cdr3_nt: TGCAGCGTTGAAGTTTCAGGTCTAGCGATCTACTCCTACAATGAGCAGTTCTTC
cdr3_aa: CSVEVSGLAIYSYNEQFF
d_call: NA
j_call: TRBJ2-1
clone_size: NA
v_call: TRBV29-1

cdr3_nt: TGCGCCAGCAGCGAACTCGCGGGGGGACTAGGCACTGAAGCTTTCTTT
cdr3_aa: CASSELAGGLGTEAFF
d_call: NA
j_call: TRBJ1-1
clone_size: NA
v_call: TRBV10-1

cdr3_nt: TGTGCCAGCAGCTCAGGGGGGAACACTGAAGCTTTCTTT
cdr3_aa: CASSSGGNTEAFF
d_call: TRBD1
j_call: TRBJ1-1
clone_size: once
v_call: TRBV7-3

cdr3_nt: TGTGCCAGCAGCCCTGGGACTTTCAATTCCTACGAGCAGTACTTC
cdr3_aa: CASSPGTFNSYEQYF
d_call: NA
j_call: TRBJ2-7
clone_size: few
v_call: TRBV5-4

cdr3_nt: TGTGCCAGCAGCAGCCGACAGGGGGCTTACTATGGCTACACCTTC
cdr3_aa: CASSSRQGAYYGYTF
d_call: TRBD1
j_call: TRBJ1-2
clone_size: NA
v_call: TRBV11-2

cdr3_nt: TGTGCCAGCAGTTCCCGTTGGGGGGACATTCAGTACTTC
cdr3_aa: CASSSRWGDIQYF
d_call: NA
j_call: TRBJ2-4
clone_size: NA
v_call: TRBV12-3/TRBV12-4

cdr3_nt: TGTGCCAGCAGCACCGGACAGTACCAAGAGACCCAGTACTTC
cdr3_aa: CASSTGQYQETQYF
d_call: NA
j_call: TRBJ2-5
clone_size: once
v_call: TRBV9

cdr3_nt: TGCGCCAGCAGCCAAGATCCGACTAGCGGGAGCGGTGAGCAGTACTTC
cdr3_aa: CASSQDPTSGSGEQYF
d_call: TRBD2
j_call: TRBJ2-7
clone_size: NA
v_call: TRBV4-1

cdr3_nt: TGTGCCAGCAGCCAGCCGGGAGCGGGAAGGTCAGATACGCAGTATTTT
cdr3_aa: CASSQPGAGRSDTQYF
d_call: TRBD2
j_call: TRBJ2-3
clone_size: NA
v_call: TRBV3-1/TRBV3-2

cdr3_nt: TGTGCCAGCAGTGAAGGATCAAGGGGGGGGACGCAGACCCAGTACTTC
cdr3_aa: CASSEGSRGGTQTQYF
d_call: NA
j_call: TRBJ2-5
clone_size: few
v_call: TRBV6-1

cdr3_nt: TGTGCCAGCAATTCACTAGCGGGAGGGCCCCTGGGCAATGAGCAGTTCTTC
cdr3_aa: CASNSLAGGPLGNEQFF
d_call: TRBD2
j_call: TRBJ2-1
clone_size: NA
v_call: TRBV2

cdr3_nt: TGTGCCAGCAGCTTGGGTAGCGGGGGGCAGCCAGATACGCAGTATTTT
cdr3_aa: CASSLGSGGQPDTQYF
d_call: TRBD2
j_call: TRBJ2-3
clone_size: many
v_call: TRBV5-4

cdr3_nt: TGTGCCAGCAGCTTGAGGGGGCAGAGGACTGAAGCTTTCTTT
cdr3_aa: CASSLRGQRTEAFF
d_call: TRBD1
j_call: TRBJ1-1
clone_size: NA
v_call: TRBV7-2

cdr3_nt: TGTGCCAGCAGTTTCAGGACAGGGGTTAATGGCTACACCTTC
cdr3_aa: CASSFRTGVNGYTF
d_call: TRBD1
j_call: TRBJ1-2
clone_size: NA
v_call: TRBV28

cdr3_nt: TGTGCCAGTAGGGCCCGGAGCTCTGGAAACACCATATATTTT
cdr3_aa: CASRARSSGNTIYF
d_call: NA
j_call: TRBJ1-3
clone_size: NA
v_call: TRBV19

cdr3_nt: TGCGCCAGCAGCCCAGGGGTCTCGAACACCGGGGAGCTGTTTTTT
cdr3_aa: CASSPGVSNTGELFF
d_call: NA
j_call: TRBJ2-2
clone_size: few
v_call: TRBV4-1

cdr3_nt: TGTGCCAGCAGTCGAGGACAGGGCCAAGAGACCCAGTACTTC
cdr3_aa: CASSRGQGQETQYF
d_call: TRBD1
j_call: TRBJ2-5
clone_size: NA
v_call: TRBV5-5

cdr3_nt: TGTGCCAGCAGCCCCGGACAGGCGTCCTACAATGAGCAGTTCTTC
cdr3_aa: CASSPGQASYNEQFF
d_call: TRBD1
j_call: TRBJ2-1
clone_size: NA
v_call: TRBV11-3

cdr3_nt: TGTGCCAGCAGCCAAGATACTGAATTCTACGAGCAGTACTTC
cdr3_aa: CASSQDTEFYEQYF
d_call: NA
j_call: TRBJ2-7
clone_size: NA
v_call: TRBV4-2

cdr3_nt: TGTGCCAGTAGCGACAGGGGGCGAGGGCAGCCCCAGCATTTT
cdr3_aa: CASSDRGRGQPQHF
d_call: TRBD1
j_call: TRBJ1-5
clone_size: NA
v_call: TRBV19

cdr3_nt: TGCGCCAGCAGTGAGTCTGGGACAGGGATAAGTCAAGAGACCCAGTACTTC
cdr3_aa: CASSESGTGISQETQYF
d_call: TRBD1
j_call: TRBJ2-5
clone_size: NA
v_call: TRBV10-1